These T cell receptor beta chains were read from a single sample in a study of cytomegalovirus exposure and HLA in healthy donors. The protocol was immunoSEQ multiplex PCR, while the TCRdb copy is restricted to in-frame clones and leaves out a portion. This sample has tens of thousands of clones; 70% to 90% occur once, and the top ten carry about 7%. Sequencing input: PBMCs. The receptors derive from a human donor in good health. The conserved cysteine and the conserved F or W are not part of the CDR3 here. Fields, in order: V gene, J gene, CDR3 protein.

V: TRBV7-4
J: TRBJ1-5
CDR3: ASSFLEEGSNQPQH

V: TRBV2
J: TRBJ2-7
CDR3: ARGTADYEQY

V: TRBV12-5
J: TRBJ1-3
CDR3: ASGLIGGDTIY

V: TRBV4-3
J: TRBJ1-2
CDR3: ASSQDSGVGYGYP

V: TRBV4-3
J: TRBJ2-5
CDR3: ASSQDYTSGFPQETQY

V: TRBV27
J: TRBJ1-4
CDR3: ASSLSSRGAGLLSGSEKLF

V: TRBV18
J: TRBJ2-6
CDR3: ASSPIGTGVSGANVLT

V: TRBV14
J: TRBJ1-6
CDR3: ASSQERMSLH

V: TRBV5-1
J: TRBJ2-3
CDR3: ASSPGTTSGTDTQY

V: TRBV5-1
J: TRBJ2-3
CDR3: ASSEAVTGGIADTQY

V: TRBV5-4
J: TRBJ2-1
CDR3: ASSLGGGRTNEQF

V: TRBV6-6
J: TRBJ1-2
CDR3: ASVQGRVGGYT

V: TRBV19
J: TRBJ1-1
CDR3: ASSSQVNTEAF

V: TRBV28
J: TRBJ2-5
CDR3: ASSFFETQY

V: TRBV6-1
J: TRBJ2-5
CDR3: ASSDGFGVLTLRDPQY

V: TRBV7-2
J: TRBJ2-7
CDR3: ASTSGQGGYEQY

V: TRBV19
J: TRBJ1-3
CDR3: ASSPRSVQISGNTIY

V: TRBV30
J: TRBJ1-1
CDR3: AWRRGLTEAF

V: TRBV20-1
J: TRBJ1-1
CDR3: SARGQIEAF

V: TRBV15
J: TRBJ1-5
CDR3: ATSRDSGSNQPQH

V: TRBV7-6
J: TRBJ2-7
CDR3: ASSLAGAMHEQY

V: TRBV5-1
J: TRBJ2-1
CDR3: ASSPGQGKYNEQF